A selection of T cell receptor beta chains follows, all from one sample in a study of blood T cell repertoires in COVID-19. Assay: immunoSEQ multiplex PCR; the TCRdb copy retains only in-frame clones and omits some. The sample yields roughly 250,000 clones, about 85% seen once. The sequencing sample was made of peripheral blood. The source of these receptors is a human donor with COVID-19, enrolled during active disease. The donor label of this sample is uncertain. The CDR3 runs from the conserved cysteine through the conserved F or W. D genes are given only for firm matches. The size field is filled for only some rows; it gives once, few, many or a size class.

clone size: .
V gene: TRBV2
D gene: .
J gene: TRBJ1-1
CDR3 protein: CASSASHFLNTEAFF
CDR3 DNA: TGTGCCAGCAGCGCCTCCCACTTCCTGAACACTGAAGCTTTCTTT

clone size: once
V gene: TRBV5-1
D gene: .
J gene: TRBJ1-5
CDR3 protein: CASSLDSGSNQPQHF
CDR3 DNA: TGCGCCAGCAGCCTGGACAGCGGTAGCAATCAGCCCCAGCATTTT

clone size: .
V gene: TRBV4-1
D gene: .
J gene: TRBJ1-3
CDR3 protein: CASSQGPLTRRNTIYF
CDR3 DNA: TGCGCCAGCAGCCAAGGCCCACTTACCCGTCGAAACACCATATATTTT

clone size: few
V gene: TRBV28
D gene: .
J gene: TRBJ1-4
CDR3 protein: CASSLTEPTNEKLFF
CDR3 DNA: TGTGCCAGCAGTTTGACAGAGCCTACTAATGAAAAACTGTTTTTT

clone size: .
V gene: TRBV12-3/TRBV12-4
D gene: .
J gene: TRBJ2-5
CDR3 protein: CASRPGQETQYF
CDR3 DNA: TGTGCCAGCAGGCCAGGGCAAGAGACCCAGTACTTC

clone size: .
V gene: TRBV15
D gene: .
J gene: TRBJ1-4
CDR3 protein: CATRAVEKLFF
CDR3 DNA: TGTGCCACCAGGGCAGTGGAAAAACTGTTTTTT

clone size: .
V gene: TRBV11-2
D gene: .
J gene: TRBJ2-6
CDR3 protein: CASSPPLSGANVLTF
CDR3 DNA: TGTGCCAGCAGCCCCCCCTTGTCTGGGGCCAACGTCCTGACTTTC

clone size: .
V gene: TRBV6-6
D gene: TRBD1
J gene: TRBJ1-5
CDR3 protein: CASSLISDRRSNQPQHF
CDR3 DNA: TGTGCCAGCAGTCTAATATCGGACAGGCGAAGCAATCAGCCCCAGCATTTT

clone size: once
V gene: TRBV28
D gene: TRBD2
J gene: TRBJ2-1
CDR3 protein: CATGGGRADNEQFF
CDR3 DNA: TGTGCCACCGGCGGCGGGAGGGCGGATAATGAGCAGTTCTTC

clone size: .
V gene: TRBV9
D gene: TRBD2
J gene: TRBJ2-3
CDR3 protein: CASTIGTSGTADTQYF
CDR3 DNA: TGTGCCAGCACCATAGGGACTAGCGGGACCGCAGATACGCAGTATTTT

clone size: .
V gene: TRBV5-1
D gene: TRBD2
J gene: TRBJ2-5
CDR3 protein: CASGLEVSGAPETQYF
CDR3 DNA: TGCGCCAGCGGCTTGGAGGTTAGCGGGGCCCCCGAGACCCAGTACTTC

clone size: .
V gene: TRBV28
D gene: .
J gene: TRBJ1-1
CDR3 protein: CASSLATGAFF
CDR3 DNA: TGTGCCAGCAGTTTGGCCACAGGAGCTTTCTTT

clone size: .
V gene: TRBV2
D gene: TRBD1
J gene: TRBJ1-4
CDR3 protein: CASRDQGAREKLFF
CDR3 DNA: TGTGCCAGCAGGGATCAGGGGGCGCGTGAAAAACTGTTTTTT

clone size: few
V gene: TRBV6-6
D gene: TRBD1
J gene: TRBJ1-3
CDR3 protein: CASSQGAVGNTIYF
CDR3 DNA: TGTGCCAGCAGTCAGGGGGCGGTTGGAAACACCATATATTTT

clone size: once
V gene: TRBV6-2/TRBV6-3
D gene: .
J gene: TRBJ1-3
CDR3 protein: CASSSTTGGNTIYF
CDR3 DNA: TGTGCCAGCAGTTCGACTACAGGGGGAAACACCATATATTTT

clone size: .
V gene: TRBV11-2
D gene: TRBD2
J gene: TRBJ2-3
CDR3 protein: CASSLGRLAGETQYF
CDR3 DNA: TGTGCCAGCAGCTTAGGGCGGCTAGCGGGAGAAACGCAGTATTTT

clone size: .
V gene: TRBV15
D gene: .
J gene: TRBJ2-7
CDR3 protein: CATSREAGSGVYYEQYF
CDR3 DNA: TGTGCCACCAGCAGAGAGGCGGGTAGCGGAGTTTATTACGAGCAGTACTTC

clone size: few
V gene: TRBV7-2
D gene: .
J gene: TRBJ2-1
CDR3 protein: CASSLGVASSYNEQFF
CDR3 DNA: TGTGCCAGCAGCTTAGGCGTCGCTAGCTCCTACAATGAGCAGTTCTTC

clone size: .
V gene: TRBV4-2
D gene: .
J gene: TRBJ1-1
CDR3 protein: CASSLLLEDTEAFF
CDR3 DNA: TGTGCCAGCAGCCTGCTTTTGGAGGACACTGAAGCTTTCTTT

clone size: .
V gene: TRBV15
D gene: .
J gene: TRBJ1-5
CDR3 protein: CATSQGNQPQHF
CDR3 DNA: TGTGCCACCAGCCAGGGGAATCAGCCCCAGCATTTT

clone size: .
V gene: TRBV30
D gene: TRBD2
J gene: TRBJ2-1
CDR3 protein: CAWCSGRATVDEQFF
CDR3 DNA: TGTGCCTGGTGTAGCGGGAGGGCCACGGTCGATGAGCAGTTCTTC

clone size: .
V gene: TRBV11-3
D gene: TRBD1
J gene: TRBJ1-1
CDR3 protein: CASSPGQGWTEAFF
CDR3 DNA: TGTGCCAGCAGCCCGGGACAGGGGTGGACTGAAGCTTTCTTT

clone size: .
V gene: TRBV19
D gene: TRBD1
J gene: TRBJ2-7
CDR3 protein: CASSIGRQGGTYEQYF
CDR3 DNA: TGTGCCAGTAGTATCGGCCGACAGGGGGGCACCTACGAGCAGTACTTC

clone size: .
V gene: TRBV28
D gene: .
J gene: TRBJ2-7
CDR3 protein: CASRTGIYEQYF
CDR3 DNA: TGTGCCAGCAGGACCGGGATCTACGAGCAGTACTTC

clone size: once
V gene: TRBV30
D gene: .
J gene: TRBJ2-5
CDR3 protein: CASRDSVRQTQYF
CDR3 DNA: TGTGCCTCCCGGGACTCAGTGCGCCAGACCCAGTACTTC

clone size: .
V gene: TRBV2
D gene: TRBD1
J gene: TRBJ1-5
CDR3 protein: CASSRDRLPNQPQHF
CDR3 DNA: TGTGCCAGCAGTAGGGACAGGCTCCCCAATCAGCCCCAGCATTTT

clone size: .
V gene: TRBV9
D gene: TRBD1
J gene: TRBJ1-6
CDR3 protein: CASSSPGQGRNSPLHF
CDR3 DNA: TGTGCCAGCAGTTCCCCGGGACAGGGGAGAAATTCACCCCTCCACTTT

clone size: .
V gene: TRBV7-2
D gene: TRBD1
J gene: TRBJ2-3
CDR3 protein: CASSLDRVSDTQYF
CDR3 DNA: TGTGCCAGCAGCCTCGACAGGGTCTCAGATACGCAGTATTTT

clone size: .
V gene: TRBV10-3
D gene: TRBD1
J gene: TRBJ1-1
CDR3 protein: CAIRPQGQDTEAFF
CDR3 DNA: TGTGCCATCAGACCACAGGGGCAGGACACTGAAGCTTTCTTT

clone size: .
V gene: TRBV7-2
D gene: .
J gene: TRBJ2-5
CDR3 protein: CASSQSPGLGPQETQYF
CDR3 DNA: TGTGCCAGCAGCCAGTCCCCCGGGTTAGGTCCCCAAGAGACCCAGTACTTC

clone size: .
V gene: TRBV18
D gene: .
J gene: TRBJ1-5
CDR3 protein: CASSRFGTGYSNQPQHF
CDR3 DNA: TGTGCCAGCTCACGATTTGGTACAGGATATAGCAATCAGCCCCAGCATTTT

clone size: .
V gene: TRBV30
D gene: TRBD1
J gene: TRBJ1-6
CDR3 protein: CACPDRQGYSPLHF
CDR3 DNA: TGTGCCTGCCCGGACAGGCAGGGCTATTCACCCCTCCACTTT

clone size: few
V gene: TRBV19
D gene: TRBD2
J gene: TRBJ2-7
CDR3 protein: CASSISTTSGEQYF
CDR3 DNA: TGTGCCAGTAGTATATCTACGACTAGCGGCGAGCAGTACTTC

clone size: .
V gene: TRBV27
D gene: .
J gene: TRBJ1-3
CDR3 protein: CASSGTNSGNTIYF
CDR3 DNA: TGTGCCAGCAGTGGGACAAACTCTGGAAACACCATATATTTT

clone size: .
V gene: TRBV27
D gene: TRBD2
J gene: TRBJ2-7
CDR3 protein: CASSLSVREYSYEQYF
CDR3 DNA: TGTGCCAGCAGTTTATCGGTGCGGGAGTACTCCTACGAGCAGTACTTC

clone size: medium-sized
V gene: TRBV19
D gene: TRBD1
J gene: TRBJ1-2
CDR3 protein: CASSRTGGAEGGYTF
CDR3 DNA: TGTGCCAGTAGTCGGACAGGGGGCGCGGAGGGTGGCTACACCTTC

clone size: .
V gene: TRBV7-9
D gene: TRBD1
J gene: TRBJ1-3
CDR3 protein: CASSWVGGQGNTIYF
CDR3 DNA: TGTGCCAGCAGCTGGGTAGGGGGCCAAGGAAACACCATATATTTT

clone size: .
V gene: TRBV7-9
D gene: .
J gene: TRBJ2-3
CDR3 protein: CASSLGVAELSTDTQYF
CDR3 DNA: TGTGCCAGCAGCTTAGGAGTAGCGGAGTTAAGCACAGATACGCAGTATTTT

clone size: .
V gene: TRBV9
D gene: TRBD1
J gene: TRBJ2-7
CDR3 protein: CASSTAGTAYEQYF
CDR3 DNA: TGTGCCAGCAGCACGGCCGGGACAGCCTACGAGCAGTACTTC

clone size: once
V gene: TRBV27
D gene: .
J gene: TRBJ1-6
CDR3 protein: CASSFQGSYSPLHF
CDR3 DNA: TGTGCCAGCAGTTTTCAGGGGTCGTATTCACCCCTCCACTTT

clone size: .
V gene: TRBV7-8
D gene: .
J gene: TRBJ1-1
CDR3 protein: CASTQAGGTEAFF
CDR3 DNA: TGTGCCAGCACTCAAGCCGGGGGAACTGAAGCTTTCTTT

clone size: .
V gene: TRBV18
D gene: .
J gene: TRBJ1-3
CDR3 protein: CASSPPSGLSGNTIYF
CDR3 DNA: TGTGCCAGCTCACCACCGTCCGGTTTGTCTGGAAACACCATATATTTT